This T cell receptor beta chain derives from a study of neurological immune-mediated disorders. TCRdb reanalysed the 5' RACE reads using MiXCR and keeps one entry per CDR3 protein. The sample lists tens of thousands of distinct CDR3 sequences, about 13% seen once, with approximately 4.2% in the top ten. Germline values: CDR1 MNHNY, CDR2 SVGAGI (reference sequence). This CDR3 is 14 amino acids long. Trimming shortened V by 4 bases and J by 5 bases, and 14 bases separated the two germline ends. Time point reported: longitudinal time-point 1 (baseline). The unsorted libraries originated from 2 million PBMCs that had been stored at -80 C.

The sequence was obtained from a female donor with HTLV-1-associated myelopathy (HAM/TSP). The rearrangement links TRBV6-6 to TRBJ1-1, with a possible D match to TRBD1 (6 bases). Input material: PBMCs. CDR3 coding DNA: TGTGCCAGCAGTTCAACGGGGGCGCGGACTGAAGCTTTCTTT. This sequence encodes CASSSTGARTEAFF.